A selection of T cell receptor beta chains follows, all from one sample in a study of T cell repertoires in cytomegalovirus infection. These receptors' targets are unknown. One entry per CDR3 protein, called by TCRdb with MiXCR from the reads. The repertoire holds some 900,000 distinct CDR3 sequences, around a third seen once, with about an eighth in the top ten. The sequencing used cultured CD8+ T cells from PBMCs, collected from culture after CMV antigen stimulation. Every receptor here comes from a human donor in good health (CMV status not recorded). Some clones in this sample may be carry-over from other donors' samples. CDR3s include the opening cysteine and the closing phenylalanine or tryptophan. Each record gives: J gene, V gene, clone size, D gene, CDR3 DNA, CDR3 protein. D genes are given only for firm matches. The size field is filled for only some rows; it gives once, few, many or a size class.

TRBJ1-3,TRBV7-8,few,.,TGTGCCAGCAGCGCCAGAACAGGGTCCACCATATATTTT,CASSARTGSTIYF
TRBJ2-1,TRBV27,many,.,TGTGCCAGCAGTTTATCGGGGCGGAGATCCTACAATGAGCAGTTCTTC,CASSLSGRRSYNEQFF
TRBJ2-1,TRBV7-8,many,TRBD2,TGTGCCAGCAGCTTTGGCGGGGGGGTTTTGAATGAGCAGTTCTTC,CASSFGGGVLNEQFF
TRBJ1-5,TRBV6-2/TRBV6-3,.,TRBD1,TGTGCCAGCAGTTACAGGTCTGGACAGGGTGGGCCTCACAATCAGCCCCAGCATTTT,CASSYRSGQGGPHNQPQHF
TRBJ1-6,TRBV27,.,.,TGTGCCAGCAGTTCGGCAGGTTTCTCCTATAATTCACCCCTCCACTTT,CASSSAGFSYNSPLHF
TRBJ1-1,TRBV6-1,few,.,TGTGCCAGCAGTTCCTTCGGACAGAACGACGCTTTCTTT,CASSSFGQNDAFF
TRBJ2-1,TRBV5-1,.,.,TGCGCCAGCAGTCTAGAGGTCACCATTGAAGAGCAGTTCTTC,CASSLEVTIEEQFF
TRBJ2-1,TRBV12-3/TRBV12-4,few,TRBD2,TGTGCCAGCAGACCTTCTAGCGGGGGAAGGGACAATGAGCAGTTCTTC,CASRPSSGGRDNEQFF
TRBJ2-7,TRBV4-1,.,.,TGTGCCAGCAGCCAAGATTGGGGGGAGACCTACGAGCAGTACTTC,CASSQDWGETYEQYF
TRBJ2-1,TRBV19,few,.,TGTGCCAGTAGTAATCCAGACAGCCCAGTTTACAATGAGCAGTTCTTC,CASSNPDSPVYNEQFF
TRBJ2-1,TRBV5-5,.,.,TGTGCCAGCAGGCTCGGACAGAGCTCCTACAATGAGCAGTTCTTC,CASRLGQSSYNEQFF
TRBJ2-5,TRBV6-1,.,.,TGTGCCAGCAGTGCCAGAGTTTCGGTGACCCAGTACTTC,CASSARVSVTQYF
TRBJ1-4,TRBV7-6,.,.,TGTGCCAGCAGCTCTCTCCCGAGGGCTAATGAAAAACTGTTTTTT,CASSSLPRANEKLFF
TRBJ2-7,TRBV7-9,.,.,TGTGCCAGCAGCTTGAACGGGGGCGAGCAGTACTTC,CASSLNGGEQYF
TRBJ2-2,TRBV29-1,few,.,TGCAGCGTTGTGTGGGCCACCGGGGAGCTGTTTTTT,CSVVWATGELFF
TRBJ2-1,TRBV6-2/TRBV6-3,.,.,TGTGCCAGCAGTACCACTTTTTCTCTCACGGTCAGGGTCGATGAGCAGTTCTTC,CASSTTFSLTVRVDEQFF
TRBJ2-2,TRBV11-2,few,.,TGTGCCAGCAGCCCGAACCCGGGCCCCTTGGACACCGGGGAGCTGTTTTTT,CASSPNPGPLDTGELFF
TRBJ2-6,TRBV2,.,.,TGTGCCAGCAGTGCGGTTGGTGGTCCGGGTTACTCTGGGGCCAACGTCCTGACTTTC,CASSAVGGPGYSGANVLTF
TRBJ2-5,TRBV12-3/TRBV12-4,.,.,TGTGCCAGCAGCCCCCAAACTGAGGAGACCCAGTACTTC,CASSPQTEETQYF
TRBJ1-5,TRBV7-8,many,TRBD1,TGTGCCAGCAGCTCCCCGGACAGGGATAATCAGCCCCAGCATTTT,CASSSPDRDNQPQHF
TRBJ2-3,TRBV4-3,.,.,TGCGCCAGCAGCCAAACGGCTAGCGGCACAGATACGCAGTATTTT,CASSQTASGTDTQYF
TRBJ2-2,TRBV28,.,TRBD2,TGTGCCAGCAGTTTGGGACTAGCGGGGGGTAACACCGGGGAGCTGTTTTTT,CASSLGLAGGNTGELFF
TRBJ1-2,TRBV6-1,.,.,TGTGCCAGCAGCGAAAGAATATCCCGAAAGGGCTACACCTTC,CASSERISRKGYTF
TRBJ2-1,TRBV5-1,.,.,TGCGCCAGCAGCTTGAGGAGGGGCCCTAACAATGAGCAGTTCTTC,CASSLRRGPNNEQFF
TRBJ1-1,TRBV6-2/TRBV6-3,.,.,TGTGCCAGCAGTTATGGAGGCAGGAGAGAAGCTTTCTTT,CASSYGGRREAFF
TRBJ2-7,TRBV12-3/TRBV12-4,.,.,TGTGCCAGCAGTGGGACCCATTTTGACGAGCAGTACTTC,CASSGTHFDEQYF
TRBJ2-2,TRBV19,few,TRBD1,TGTGCCAGTAGTATGGTCAGGGGGCGAACCGGGGAGCTGTTTTTT,CASSMVRGRTGELFF
TRBJ2-1,TRBV6-5,.,TRBD2,TGTGCCAACAGTCCCAACCCTAGCGGGCCGAGCTCCTACAATGAGCAGTTCTTC,CANSPNPSGPSSYNEQFF
TRBJ2-7,TRBV9,few,.,TGTGCCAGCAGCGTAGGGTACGAGCAGTACTTC,CASSVGYEQYF
TRBJ1-2,TRBV10-3,many,.,TGTGCCATCAGTGACATCGGAAATCCCAGGGGACCCTATGGCTACACCTTC,CAISDIGNPRGPYGYTF
TRBJ1-1,TRBV20-1,.,.,TGCAGTGCTAGGTTTTTCGAGGGCACTGAAGCTTTCTTT,CSARFFEGTEAFF
TRBJ1-2,TRBV9,.,TRBD1,TGTGCCAGCAGCGTAGTGGGAGGACAGGGGTATGGCTACACCTTC,CASSVVGGQGYGYTF
TRBJ1-2,TRBV7-6,.,TRBD1,TGTGCCAGCAGCTCCGGGACAGGGGGTTTGTATGGCTACACCTTC,CASSSGTGGLYGYTF
TRBJ1-5,TRBV4-1,.,.,TGCGCCAGCAGCCAAGTTTTGGGCGTTTATAGCAATCAGCCCCAGCATTTT,CASSQVLGVYSNQPQHF
TRBJ1-6,TRBV7-6,.,TRBD1,TGTGCCAGCAGCTTAGGGACAGGGCTCTGGTCACCCCTCCACTTT,CASSLGTGLWSPLHF
TRBJ2-7,TRBV5-1,.,.,TGCGCCAGCAGCTTGGTTCCGGAGGTGTTTGGCGAGCAGTACTTC,CASSLVPEVFGEQYF
TRBJ2-1,TRBV7-9,.,.,TGTGCCAGCAGCGACAGGAGCCCACGGAATGAGCAGTTCTTC,CASSDRSPRNEQFF
TRBJ2-3,TRBV12-3/TRBV12-4,many,TRBD2,TGTGCCAGCAGTCCCCTGGCGGGGGGGGCAGATACGCAGTATTTT,CASSPLAGGADTQYF
TRBJ1-1,TRBV6-1,.,TRBD1,TGTGCCAGCAGTGACCTGGACAGGGGGAACACTGAAGCTTTCTTT,CASSDLDRGNTEAFF
TRBJ2-3,TRBV27,few,.,TGTGCCAGCAGTTTAAGCAGGGGAAGGGGGGATACGCAGTATTTT,CASSLSRGRGDTQYF
TRBJ2-1,TRBV2,.,TRBD1,TGTGCCAGCTTGGACAGGGCGGATGAGCAGTTCTTC,CASLDRADEQFF
TRBJ1-2,TRBV2,few,.,TGTGCCAGCAGTGAAGACAACTCCCGTGACTATGGCTACACCTTC,CASSEDNSRDYGYTF
TRBJ1-1,TRBV7-6,many,TRBD1,TGTGCCAGCAGCTTAGTCGCGGCAGGGGGCACTGAAGCTTTCTTT,CASSLVAAGGTEAFF
TRBJ1-5,TRBV19,few,.,TGTGCCAGTAGAGATTATAGCAATCAGCCCCAGCATTTT,CASRDYSNQPQHF
TRBJ1-5,TRBV28,once,.,TGTGCCAGCAGTTTATTCGCCAACAATCAGTCCCAGCATTTT,CASSLFANNQSQHF